This T cell receptor (beta chain) was documented in a study of blood T cell repertoires in COVID-19 (dated by TCRdb to the early 2020s). Concerning the study at large: Samples covering the acute and convalescent phases of COVID-19 were provided by collaborators in the United States, Italy and Spain. The prospective study material was composed of cDNA or gDNA derived from T cells, B-cell-depleted T cells, or PBMCs. Subjects who had been exposed to COVID-19, were actively infected with it, or had recovered from it provided the deeply sampled blood TCRbeta repertoires that made up the dataset. The repertoires were released in a freely available public database intended as a resource for research on the immune response to SARS-CoV-2. The samples were drawn from two sources: the first 160 participants of the ongoing ImmuneRACE study, and 1,200 or so subjects contributed by 6 global collaborators. A de-identified subject ID, COVID-19 status, age in years and sex were almost always included in the sample metadata. Where available, HLA class I and class II types were taken from metadata supplied by the sample provider and were not determined by assay-based typing.

Reading the germline V gene (reference sequence) gives CDR1 MNHEY and CDR2 SMNVEV. V gives up 5 bases and J gives up 0 bases, and the segment between their germline ends measures 14 bases. The CDR3 runs 17 amino acids, cysteine and phenylalanine included. Left in the record is the CDR3 DNA by itself, 51 bases read in frame from the first base. Participants in the prospective study were enrolled through a virtual design, were aged roughly 18 to 100 years, and lived in 24 United States geographic areas. In the prospective study, cohorts were assigned on the basis of participant-reported clinical history obtained from a screening survey and a study questionnaire. Recovered participants in ImmuneRACE Cohort 3 were defined as having two consecutive negative NP/OP PCR tests, clearance from a healthcare professional, or resolution of symptoms. Each participant in the prospective study had whole blood, serum and a nasopharyngeal or oropharyngeal swab collected by mobile phlebotomists. Additional blood draws and questionnaires over an approximately 2-month period could optionally be provided by prospective study participants. Before DNA extraction, blood samples from the prospective study were shipped at room temperature or frozen.

The paper as a whole reports these results and caveats: The quantity of clinical and demographic metadata differed by source and by participant and was supplied without curation.

TCRbeta CDR3 regions were amplified from genomic DNA by means of the immunoSEQ Assay, a bias-controlled multiplex PCR. From the authors' description of their analysis: Nucleated cell counts per sample were estimated from amplification of reference gene primers within the assay. To quantify the absolute abundance of each unique TCRbeta CDR3 rearrangement, sequence reads were collapsed and filtered. Productive Simpson clonality was computed per sample as the square root of Simpson's diversity index over productive rearrangements. The table comes from immuneACCESS by way of TCRdb, which keeps in-frame sequences with V and J called. Part of the clones is missing from these tables; in studies checked, under half for an unresolved V gene and the rest for unknown reasons. Clonal size and the V and J genes are those of that table, whereas D and trimming came from the DNA. Counted in this sample were about 370,000 clones; 75% to 90% of them appeared once. Roughly 1% of the sample is taken by the ten largest.

Concerning this clone itself: Its antigen target is currently unknown. Qualities for individual bases were not recorded, and no much larger clone is one base off.

The rearrangement joined TRBV27 to TRBJ2-6; TRBD1 might be the D gene, on 6 matching bases. The sequenced material came from PBMCs or T cells enriched from blood (not recorded which). This receptor was identified in a man aged 18-30 years who had recovered from COVID-19. The DNA sequence is given as TGTGCCAGCAGTCCTGGGACATTTACCTCTGGGGCCAACGTCCTGACTTTC. The translation is CASSPGTFTSGANVLTF. Beyond the CDR3, the reference TRBV27 and TRBJ2-6 genes provide the residues; the full variable domain reads: EAQVTQNPRYLITVTGKKLTVTCSQNMNHEYMSWYRQDPGLGLRQIYYSMNVEVTDKGDVPEGYKVSRKEKRNFPLILESPSPNQTSLYFCASSPGTFTSGANVLTFGAGSRLTVL.